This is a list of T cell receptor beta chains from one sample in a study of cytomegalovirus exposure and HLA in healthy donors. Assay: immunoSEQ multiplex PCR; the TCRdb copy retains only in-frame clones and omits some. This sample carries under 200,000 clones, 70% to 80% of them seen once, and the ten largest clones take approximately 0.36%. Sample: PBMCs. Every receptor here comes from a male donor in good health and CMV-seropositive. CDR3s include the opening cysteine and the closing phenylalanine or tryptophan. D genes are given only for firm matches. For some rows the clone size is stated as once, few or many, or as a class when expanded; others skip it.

CDR3 protein: CASTRDRGIVSPLHF
CDR3 DNA: TGTGCCAGCACCCGGGACAGGGGCATTGTGAGTCCCCTCCACTTT
clone size: once
J gene: TRBJ1-6
V gene: TRBV2
CDR3 length: 15
D gene: TRBD1

CDR3 protein: CASSPGQVTDTQYF
CDR3 DNA: TGTGCCAGCAGTCCTGGACAAGTCACAGATACGCAGTATTTT
clone size: .
J gene: TRBJ2-3
V gene: TRBV2
CDR3 length: 14
D gene: .

CDR3 protein: CASGRTDSREAFF
CDR3 DNA: TGCGCCAGCGGGAGGACCGATTCGCGTGAAGCTTTCTTT
clone size: few
J gene: TRBJ1-1
V gene: TRBV5-1
CDR3 length: 13
D gene: .

CDR3 protein: CSVEGRTGAKGTEAFF
CDR3 DNA: TGCAGCGTTGAAGGCCGGACAGGGGCAAAAGGGACTGAAGCTTTCTTT
clone size: few
J gene: TRBJ1-1
V gene: TRBV29-1
CDR3 length: 16
D gene: TRBD1

CDR3 protein: CASSVVPGPYEQYF
CDR3 DNA: TGTGCCAGCAGCGTAGTCCCAGGGCCCTACGAGCAGTACTTC
clone size: .
J gene: TRBJ2-7
V gene: TRBV9
CDR3 length: 14
D gene: .

CDR3 protein: CASSFLPSGANNEQFF
CDR3 DNA: TGTGCCAGCAGTTTCCTCCCTAGCGGGGCTAACAATGAGCAGTTCTTC
clone size: .
J gene: TRBJ2-1
V gene: TRBV27
CDR3 length: 16
D gene: TRBD2

CDR3 protein: CASSLDRLAGGNEQFF
CDR3 DNA: TGTGCCAGCAGCTTAGATAGATTAGCGGGAGGGAACGAGCAGTTCTTC
clone size: .
J gene: TRBJ2-1
V gene: TRBV11-3
CDR3 length: 16
D gene: TRBD2

CDR3 protein: CASRSGQVGGYTF
CDR3 DNA: TGTGCCAGCAGATCGGGACAGGTGGGAGGCTACACCTTC
clone size: .
J gene: TRBJ1-2
V gene: TRBV6-5
CDR3 length: 13
D gene: TRBD1

CDR3 protein: CASSVSRQENTEAFF
CDR3 DNA: TGTGCCAGCAGTGTCTCTAGACAGGAGAACACTGAAGCTTTCTTT
clone size: .
J gene: TRBJ1-1
V gene: TRBV2
CDR3 length: 15
D gene: .

CDR3 protein: CASGSGWGGETQYF
CDR3 DNA: TGTGCTAGTGGTTCAGGGTGGGGGGGCGAGACCCAGTACTTC
clone size: .
J gene: TRBJ2-5
V gene: TRBV12-5
CDR3 length: 14
D gene: .

CDR3 protein: CASSLEDRVEEQYF
CDR3 DNA: TGCGCCAGCAGCTTGGAGGACAGGGTCGAAGAGCAGTACTTC
clone size: .
J gene: TRBJ2-7
V gene: TRBV5-1
CDR3 length: 14
D gene: TRBD1

CDR3 protein: CASSFRADTQYF
CDR3 DNA: TGTGCCAGCTCCTTCCGGGCAGATACGCAGTATTTT
clone size: few
J gene: TRBJ2-3
V gene: TRBV18
CDR3 length: 12
D gene: .

CDR3 protein: CATGRELTGRNEQYF
CDR3 DNA: TGTGCCACCGGCAGGGAACTGACAGGGAGGAACGAGCAGTACTTC
clone size: .
J gene: TRBJ2-7
V gene: TRBV15
CDR3 length: 15
D gene: .

CDR3 protein: CAITPGGTGTEAFF
CDR3 DNA: TGTGCCATCACCCCAGGGGGGACGGGTACTGAAGCTTTCTTT
clone size: .
J gene: TRBJ1-1
V gene: TRBV10-3
CDR3 length: 14
D gene: TRBD1

CDR3 protein: CAISAPQGLYGYTF
CDR3 DNA: TGTGCCATCAGTGCCCCTCAGGGCCTCTATGGCTACACCTTC
clone size: .
J gene: TRBJ1-2
V gene: TRBV10-3
CDR3 length: 14
D gene: .

CDR3 protein: CAWRTLRSYNSPLHF
CDR3 DNA: TGTGCCTGGAGAACACTACGCTCCTATAATTCACCCCTCCACTTT
clone size: .
J gene: TRBJ1-6
V gene: TRBV30
CDR3 length: 15
D gene: .

CDR3 protein: CASSARVNTDTQYF
CDR3 DNA: TGTGCCAGCTCTGCGCGGGTGAATACAGATACGCAGTATTTT
clone size: .
J gene: TRBJ2-3
V gene: TRBV11-3
CDR3 length: 14
D gene: .

CDR3 protein: CASSHRVKNGNTIYF
CDR3 DNA: TGTGCCAGCAGCCACAGGGTGAAAAATGGAAACACCATATATTTT
clone size: .
J gene: TRBJ1-3
V gene: TRBV7-8
CDR3 length: 15
D gene: .

CDR3 protein: CASSVDRGGDTQYF
CDR3 DNA: TGTGCCAGCAGCGTGGACAGGGGAGGGGATACGCAGTATTTT
clone size: few
J gene: TRBJ2-3
V gene: TRBV7-2
CDR3 length: 14
D gene: TRBD1

CDR3 protein: CASRSTDQETQYF
CDR3 DNA: TGTGCCAGCAGATCGACAGATCAAGAGACCCAGTACTTC
clone size: .
J gene: TRBJ2-5
V gene: TRBV11-2
CDR3 length: 13
D gene: .

CDR3 protein: CATSNDRGNYGYTF
CDR3 DNA: TGTGCCACCAGCAACGACAGGGGGAACTATGGCTACACCTTC
clone size: .
J gene: TRBJ1-2
V gene: TRBV15
CDR3 length: 14
D gene: TRBD1

CDR3 protein: CASSLGTSSYEQYF
CDR3 DNA: TGTGCCAGCAGTTTGGGCACGAGCTCCTACGAGCAGTACTTC
clone size: .
J gene: TRBJ2-7
V gene: TRBV27
CDR3 length: 14
D gene: .

CDR3 protein: CAWRLPGQGPEAFF
CDR3 DNA: TGTGCCTGGAGACTCCCGGGACAGGGGCCTGAAGCTTTCTTT
clone size: .
J gene: TRBJ1-1
V gene: TRBV30
CDR3 length: 14
D gene: TRBD1

CDR3 protein: CASSLGQTSSYEQYF
CDR3 DNA: TGCGCCAGCAGCTTGGGACAGACGTCCTCCTACGAGCAGTACTTC
clone size: .
J gene: TRBJ2-7
V gene: TRBV5-1
CDR3 length: 15
D gene: .

CDR3 protein: CASGYSLAGETGELFF
CDR3 DNA: TGTGCTAGTGGTTATTCCCTGGCGGGAGAAACCGGGGAGCTGTTTTTT
clone size: .
J gene: TRBJ2-2
V gene: TRBV12-5
CDR3 length: 16
D gene: TRBD2

CDR3 protein: CASSYSGGTEAFF
CDR3 DNA: TGTGCCAGCAGTTACTCAGGGGGAACTGAAGCTTTCTTT
clone size: once
J gene: TRBJ1-1
V gene: TRBV6-6
CDR3 length: 13
D gene: .

CDR3 protein: CASSLEAGSVYEQYF
CDR3 DNA: TGCGCCAGCAGCTTGGAGGCAGGGTCTGTATACGAGCAGTACTTC
clone size: .
J gene: TRBJ2-7
V gene: TRBV5-1
CDR3 length: 15
D gene: .

CDR3 protein: CASSSPSRGGNIQYF
CDR3 DNA: TGTGCCAGCAGTTCCCCGTCCCGGGGTGGGAACATTCAGTACTTC
clone size: .
J gene: TRBJ2-4
V gene: TRBV27
CDR3 length: 15
D gene: .

CDR3 protein: CASSSSLAAAYNEQFF
CDR3 DNA: TGTGCCAGCAGCTCTTCGCTAGCGGCGGCCTACAATGAGCAGTTCTTC
clone size: .
J gene: TRBJ2-1
V gene: TRBV7-9
CDR3 length: 16
D gene: TRBD2

CDR3 protein: CASSPTEFYGYTF
CDR3 DNA: TGTGCCAGCAGCCCGACAGAATTCTATGGCTACACCTTC
clone size: .
J gene: TRBJ1-2
V gene: TRBV7-2
CDR3 length: 13
D gene: .

CDR3 protein: CASRDSYEQYF
CDR3 DNA: TGTGCCAGTCGGGACTCCTACGAGCAGTACTTC
clone size: .
J gene: TRBJ2-7
V gene: TRBV6-5
CDR3 length: 11
D gene: .

CDR3 protein: CASSSLGQTYEQCF
CDR3 DNA: TGTGCCAGCAGCTCTCTCGGACAGACCTACGAGCAGTGCTTC
clone size: once
J gene: TRBJ2-7
V gene: TRBV11-3
CDR3 length: 14
D gene: .

CDR3 protein: CASSLIGGEQFF
CDR3 DNA: TGTGCCAGCTCACTCATCGGGGGTGAGCAGTTCTTC
clone size: .
J gene: TRBJ2-1
V gene: TRBV18
CDR3 length: 12
D gene: .

CDR3 protein: CASSLERGTDTQYF
CDR3 DNA: TGTGCCAGCAGCTTAGAGCGGGGCACAGATACGCAGTATTTT
clone size: .
J gene: TRBJ2-3
V gene: TRBV7-8
CDR3 length: 14
D gene: .

CDR3 protein: CASSQDGRDSWTGYTF
CDR3 DNA: TGCGCCAGCAGCCAAGATGGCAGGGACAGTTGGACGGGCTACACCTTC
clone size: .
J gene: TRBJ1-2
V gene: TRBV4-3
CDR3 length: 16
D gene: TRBD1

CDR3 protein: CASSTGTGIYNEQFF
CDR3 DNA: TGTGCCAGCAGCACCGGGACAGGGATATACAATGAGCAGTTCTTC
clone size: .
J gene: TRBJ2-1
V gene: TRBV7-2
CDR3 length: 15
D gene: TRBD1

CDR3 protein: CASKTGYNEQFF
CDR3 DNA: TGTGCCAGTAAGACAGGGTACAATGAGCAGTTCTTC
clone size: once
J gene: TRBJ2-1
V gene: TRBV2
CDR3 length: 12
D gene: TRBD1

CDR3 protein: CAISLEGQHEQFF
CDR3 DNA: TGTGCCATCAGTCTGGAGGGCCAACATGAGCAGTTCTTC
clone size: .
J gene: TRBJ2-1
V gene: TRBV10-3
CDR3 length: 13
D gene: .

CDR3 protein: CASEPDGSYGYTF
CDR3 DNA: TGTGCCAGTGAGCCGGACGGGAGCTATGGCTACACCTTC
clone size: few
J gene: TRBJ1-2
V gene: TRBV19
CDR3 length: 13
D gene: .

CDR3 protein: CASSAPGQGSVGAFF
CDR3 DNA: TGTGCCAGCAGCGCGCCGGGACAGGGGTCAGTTGGAGCTTTCTTT
clone size: .
J gene: TRBJ1-1
V gene: TRBV5-6
CDR3 length: 15
D gene: TRBD1

CDR3 protein: CASSLHGSGLAGYEQYF
CDR3 DNA: TGTGCCAGCAGCTTGCACGGGTCGGGACTAGCGGGCTACGAGCAGTACTTC
clone size: .
J gene: TRBJ2-7
V gene: TRBV7-9
CDR3 length: 17
D gene: TRBD2

CDR3 protein: CASFEANYGYTF
CDR3 DNA: TGTGCCAGCTTCGAGGCTAACTATGGCTACACCTTC
clone size: .
J gene: TRBJ1-2
V gene: TRBV6-5
CDR3 length: 12
D gene: .

CDR3 protein: CASSLGEVNEQFF
CDR3 DNA: TGTGCCAGCAGCTTAGGGGAGGTCAATGAGCAGTTCTTC
clone size: .
J gene: TRBJ2-1
V gene: TRBV7-8
CDR3 length: 13
D gene: .

CDR3 protein: CAIYGYSRETQYF
CDR3 DNA: TGTGCCATCTATGGATATTCTAGGGAGACCCAGTACTTC
clone size: .
J gene: TRBJ2-5
V gene: TRBV10-3
CDR3 length: 13
D gene: .

CDR3 protein: CASSQDRRAYYGYTF
CDR3 DNA: TGCGCCAGCAGCCAAGACCGGCGGGCCTACTATGGCTACACCTTC
clone size: .
J gene: TRBJ1-2
V gene: TRBV4-3
CDR3 length: 15
D gene: .

CDR3 protein: CASTSLKTGSYGYTF
CDR3 DNA: TGTGCCAGCACCTCACTAAAGACAGGATCCTATGGCTACACCTTC
clone size: .
J gene: TRBJ1-2
V gene: TRBV5-5
CDR3 length: 15
D gene: .

CDR3 protein: CASSAGQAYGYTF
CDR3 DNA: TGTGCCAGCAGCGCCGGACAGGCCTATGGCTACACCTTC
clone size: few
J gene: TRBJ1-2
V gene: TRBV9
CDR3 length: 13
D gene: TRBD1

CDR3 protein: CASSSSSGSTDTQYF
CDR3 DNA: TGTGCCAGCAGCTCTTCTAGCGGGAGCACAGATACGCAGTATTTT
clone size: .
J gene: TRBJ2-3
V gene: TRBV5-4
CDR3 length: 15
D gene: TRBD2

CDR3 protein: CASSSGGVKNIQYF
CDR3 DNA: TGTGCCAGCAGCTCCGGGGGTGTAAAAAACATTCAGTACTTC
clone size: .
J gene: TRBJ2-4
V gene: TRBV7-2
CDR3 length: 14
D gene: .

CDR3 protein: CASSQKETQYF
CDR3 DNA: TGTGCCAGCAGTCAGAAAGAGACCCAGTACTTC
clone size: .
J gene: TRBJ2-5
V gene: TRBV27
CDR3 length: 11
D gene: .

CDR3 protein: CASSDGNRGVYEQYF
CDR3 DNA: TGTGCCAGCAGTGACGGAAACAGGGGCGTCTACGAGCAGTACTTC
clone size: .
J gene: TRBJ2-7
V gene: TRBV25-1
CDR3 length: 15
D gene: TRBD1

CDR3 protein: CASKGRVPNEQFF
CDR3 DNA: TGTGCCAGCAAGGGCAGGGTCCCCAATGAGCAGTTCTTC
clone size: .
J gene: TRBJ2-1
V gene: TRBV28
CDR3 length: 13
D gene: .

CDR3 protein: CASSLSGGSENEQFF
CDR3 DNA: TGTGCCAGCAGCCTTAGCGGGGGGTCTGAGAATGAGCAGTTCTTC
clone size: .
J gene: TRBJ2-1
V gene: TRBV4-2
CDR3 length: 15
D gene: TRBD2

CDR3 protein: CASSLALRRGTWQETQYF
CDR3 DNA: TGTGCCAGCAGCTTAGCTCTCCGGCGGGGAACGTGGCAAGAGACCCAGTACTTC
clone size: .
J gene: TRBJ2-5
V gene: TRBV7-2
CDR3 length: 18
D gene: .